This TCR beta chain was obtained from a study of shared clonotypes between healthy human individuals. Findings and limits, study-wide: Clonotype sharing among donors was expected to depend on sequencing depth.

Profiling relied on immunoSEQ multiplex PCR, and the TCRdb table lists in-frame clones only, not all of them. Of about 600,000 clones detected, nearly 97% appear once; the ten largest clones hold 0.11%. The CDR3 length is 15 residues. In germline, CDR1 is SGHNT, CDR2 YYREEE (reference sequence). V lost 1 base, J lost 1 base, and 3 bases stayed unmatched. A single count supports this clone. The antigen remains unidentified. Naive CD8 cells, CD45RO-negative and positively selected for CCR7, excluded terminally differentiated effector memory CD45RA+ cells. Material for sequencing was naive CD8+ T cells sorted from blood. This TCR was sampled from a woman aged 30 to 39 in good health. The gene calls are TRBV5-4 and TRBJ2-3, with 7 bases fitting TRBD1. The CDR3, as DNA: TGTGCCAGCAGCTTGCTAGGGACAGGCACAGATACGCAGTATTTT. It is translated as CASSLLGTGTDTQYF. Complete variable domain (other parts from reference TRBV5-4 and TRBJ2-3): ETGVTQSPTHLIKTRGQQVTLRCSSQSGHNTVSWYQQALGQGPQFIFQYYREEENGRGNFPPRFSGLQFPNYSSELNVNALELDDSALYLCASSLLGTGTDTQYFGPGTRLTVL.